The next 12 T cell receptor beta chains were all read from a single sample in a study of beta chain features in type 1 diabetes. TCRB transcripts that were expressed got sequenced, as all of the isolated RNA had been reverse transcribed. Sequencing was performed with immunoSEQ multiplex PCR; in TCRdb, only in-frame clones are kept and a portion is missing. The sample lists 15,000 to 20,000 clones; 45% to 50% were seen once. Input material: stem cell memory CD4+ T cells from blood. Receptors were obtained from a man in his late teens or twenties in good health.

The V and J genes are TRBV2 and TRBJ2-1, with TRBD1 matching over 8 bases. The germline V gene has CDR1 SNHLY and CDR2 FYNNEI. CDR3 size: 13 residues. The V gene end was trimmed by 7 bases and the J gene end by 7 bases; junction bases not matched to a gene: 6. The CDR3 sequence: CASKSGGKNEQFF. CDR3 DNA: TGTGCCAGCAAGTCAGGGGGCAAGAATGAGCAGTTCTTC.

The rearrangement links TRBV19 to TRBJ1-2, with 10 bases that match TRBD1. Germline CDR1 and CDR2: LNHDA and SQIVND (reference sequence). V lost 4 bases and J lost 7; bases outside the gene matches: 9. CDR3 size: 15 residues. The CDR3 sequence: CASSTISGTGVGYTF. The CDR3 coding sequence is TGTGCCAGTAGTACAATCTCCGGGACAGGGGTTGGCTACACCTTC. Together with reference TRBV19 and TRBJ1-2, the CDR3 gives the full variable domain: DGGITQSPKYLFRKEGQNVTLSCEQNLNHDAMYWYRQDPGQGLRLIYYSQIVNDFQKGDIAEGYSVSREKKESFPLTVTSAQKNPTAFYLCASSTISGTGVGYTFGSGTRLTVV.

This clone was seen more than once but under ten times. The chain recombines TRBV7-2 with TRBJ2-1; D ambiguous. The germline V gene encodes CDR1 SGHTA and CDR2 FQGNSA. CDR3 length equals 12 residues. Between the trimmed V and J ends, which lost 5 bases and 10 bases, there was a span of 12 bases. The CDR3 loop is CASSVARYEQFF. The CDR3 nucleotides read TGTGCCAGCAGCGTGGCCAGGTACGAGCAGTTCTTC.

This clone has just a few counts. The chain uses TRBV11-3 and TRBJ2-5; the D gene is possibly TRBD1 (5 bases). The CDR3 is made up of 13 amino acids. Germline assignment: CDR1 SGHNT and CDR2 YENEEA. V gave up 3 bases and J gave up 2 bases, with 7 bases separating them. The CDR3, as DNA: TGTGCCAGCAGCTTCAGGGATCAAGAGACCCAGTACTTC. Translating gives CASSFRDQETQYF.

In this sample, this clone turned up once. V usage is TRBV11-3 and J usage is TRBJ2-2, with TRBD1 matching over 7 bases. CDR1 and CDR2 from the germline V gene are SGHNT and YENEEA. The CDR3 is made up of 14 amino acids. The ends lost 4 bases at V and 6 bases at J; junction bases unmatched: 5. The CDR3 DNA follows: TGTGCCAGCAGCTCCGGGACAGCCCCCGGGGAGCTGTTTTTT. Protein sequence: CASSSGTAPGELFF.

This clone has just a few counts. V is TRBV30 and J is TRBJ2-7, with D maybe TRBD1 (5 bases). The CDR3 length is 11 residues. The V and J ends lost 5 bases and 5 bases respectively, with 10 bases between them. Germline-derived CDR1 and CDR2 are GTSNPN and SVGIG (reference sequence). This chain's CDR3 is CAWSGRNEQYF. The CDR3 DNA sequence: TGTGCCTGGTCAGGGCGCAACGAGCAGTACTTC.

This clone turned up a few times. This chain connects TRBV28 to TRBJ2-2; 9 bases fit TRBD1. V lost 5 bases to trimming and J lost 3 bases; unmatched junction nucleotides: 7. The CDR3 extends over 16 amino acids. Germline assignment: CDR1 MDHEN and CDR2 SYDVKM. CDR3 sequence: CASSTRTGADTGELFF. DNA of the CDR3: TGTGCCAGCAGTACCCGGACAGGGGCGGACACCGGGGAGCTGTTTTTT.

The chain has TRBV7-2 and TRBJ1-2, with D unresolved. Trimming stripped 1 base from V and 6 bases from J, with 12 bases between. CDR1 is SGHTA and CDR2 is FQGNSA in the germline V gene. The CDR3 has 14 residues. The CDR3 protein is CASSLDAGIHGYTF. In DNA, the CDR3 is TGTGCCAGCAGCTTAGACGCGGGTATTCATGGCTACACCTTC.

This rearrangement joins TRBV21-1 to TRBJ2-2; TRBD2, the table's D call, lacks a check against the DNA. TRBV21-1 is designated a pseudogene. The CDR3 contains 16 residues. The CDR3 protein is CASSKELQADTGELFF. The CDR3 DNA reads TGTGCCAGCAGCAAAGAACTCCAAGCGGACACCGGGGAGCTGTTTTTT.

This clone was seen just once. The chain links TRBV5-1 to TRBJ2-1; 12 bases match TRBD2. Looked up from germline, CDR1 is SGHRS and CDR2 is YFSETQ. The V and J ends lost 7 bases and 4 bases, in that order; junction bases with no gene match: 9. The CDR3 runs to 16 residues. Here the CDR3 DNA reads TGCGCCAGCCAGTTAGATGGACTAGCGGGATACAATGAGCAGTTCTTC. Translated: CASQLDGLAGYNEQFF.

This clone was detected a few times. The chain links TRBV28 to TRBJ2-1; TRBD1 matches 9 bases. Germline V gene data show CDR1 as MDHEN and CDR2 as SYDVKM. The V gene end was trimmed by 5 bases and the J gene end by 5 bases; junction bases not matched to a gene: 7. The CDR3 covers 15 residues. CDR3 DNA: TGTGCCAGCAGTCCAACAGGGGGCCAGGACAATGAGCAGTTCTTC. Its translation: CASSPTGGQDNEQFF.

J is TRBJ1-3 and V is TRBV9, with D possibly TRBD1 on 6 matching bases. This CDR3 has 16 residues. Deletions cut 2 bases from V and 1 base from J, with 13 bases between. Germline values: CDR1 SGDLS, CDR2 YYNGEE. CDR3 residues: CASSVYSQGSGNTIYF. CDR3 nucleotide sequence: TGTGCCAGCAGCGTCTACTCACAGGGATCTGGAAACACCATATATTTT.